This record concerns one T cell receptor beta chain sequence. Its antigen is unknown. The table came from immunoSEQ multiplex PCR; TCRdb's copy has only in-frame clones and leaves some out. The data hold roughly 140,000 clones, with about nine tenths observed a single time. V gave up 1 base and J gave up 2 bases, with 6 bases separating them. There are 13 residues in the CDR3. Germline values: CDR1 SGHRS, CDR2 YFSETQ. The data belong to a study of T cell responses to AZD1222 COVID-19 vaccine. Overall study results and limits: Among vaccine-associated CD4 TCRs, coverage spanned spike, with dominance at 160-218 and 743-854. Nearly half of spike-specific TCRs reportedly target unmutated variant regions. Two AZD1222 doses significantly raised spike-specific TCR breadth and depth over controls.

The TCR comes from an adult in good health. The sequences come from peripheral blood, collected on day 0 of AZD1222 vaccination. V and J are TRBV5-1 and TRBJ1-2; D not certain. CDR3 amino acids: CASSLMGNYGYTF. The CDR3 DNA reads TGCGCCAGCAGCTTGATGGGCAACTATGGCTACACCTTC.